This T cell receptor (beta chain) was found in a study of T cell responses to AZD1222 COVID-19 vaccine. This CDR3 has 16 residues. Trimming took 3 bases from V and 5 from J, leaving 14 bases between them. From germline, CDR1 is SNHLY and CDR2 FYNNEI. The method was immunoSEQ multiplex PCR; TCRdb's version includes in-frame clones alone and lacks a portion of them. The sample carries more than 60,000 clones, about 90% recorded once. The TCR was taken from an adult in good health. The chain is built from TRBV2 and TRBJ1-6; a weak D match, TRBD1 (6 bases). Source: peripheral blood, taken on day 0 of AZD1222 vaccination. The CDR3 sequence is CASSETFGTNNSPLHF. In nucleotides, the CDR3 is TGTGCCAGCAGTGAGACCTTCGGGACAAATAATTCACCCCTCCACTTT.